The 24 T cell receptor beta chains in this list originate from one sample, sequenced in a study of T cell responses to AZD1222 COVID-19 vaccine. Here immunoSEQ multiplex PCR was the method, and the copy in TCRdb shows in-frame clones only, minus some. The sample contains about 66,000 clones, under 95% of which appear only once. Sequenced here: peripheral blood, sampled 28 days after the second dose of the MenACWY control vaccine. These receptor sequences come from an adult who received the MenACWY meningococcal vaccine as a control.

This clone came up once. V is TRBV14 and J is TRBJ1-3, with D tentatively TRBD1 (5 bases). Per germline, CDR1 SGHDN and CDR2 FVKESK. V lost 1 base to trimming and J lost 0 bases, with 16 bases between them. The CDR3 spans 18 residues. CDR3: CASSQGWGGRRSGNTIYF. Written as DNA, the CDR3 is TGTGCCAGCAGCCAAGGATGGGGCGGACGCCGCTCTGGAAACACCATATATTTT.

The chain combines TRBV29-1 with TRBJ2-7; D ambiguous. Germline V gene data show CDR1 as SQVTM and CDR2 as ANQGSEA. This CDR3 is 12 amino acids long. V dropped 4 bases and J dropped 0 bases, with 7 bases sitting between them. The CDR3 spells CSVGHNSYEQYF. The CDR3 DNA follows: TGCAGCGTTGGCCACAACTCCTACGAGCAGTACTTC.

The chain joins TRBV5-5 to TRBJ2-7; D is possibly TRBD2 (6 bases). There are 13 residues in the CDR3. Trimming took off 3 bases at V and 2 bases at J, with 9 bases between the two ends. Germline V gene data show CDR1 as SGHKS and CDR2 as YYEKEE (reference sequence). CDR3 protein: CASSSAGPYEQYF. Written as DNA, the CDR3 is TGTGCCAGCAGCTCAGCGGGTCCCTACGAGCAGTACTTC.

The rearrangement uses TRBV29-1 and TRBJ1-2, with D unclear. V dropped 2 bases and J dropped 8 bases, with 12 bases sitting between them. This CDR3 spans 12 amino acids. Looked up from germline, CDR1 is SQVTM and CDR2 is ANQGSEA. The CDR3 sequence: CSVEFAVGGYTF. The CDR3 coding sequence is TGCAGCGTTGAATTCGCTGTGGGGGGCTACACCTTC.

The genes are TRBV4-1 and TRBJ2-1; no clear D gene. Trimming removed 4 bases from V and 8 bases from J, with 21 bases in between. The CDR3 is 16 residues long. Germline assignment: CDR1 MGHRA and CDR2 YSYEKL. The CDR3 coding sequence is TGCGCCAGCAGCCCTGGTGGGTTTACCGTCTCGGATGAGCAGTTCTTC. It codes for CASSPGGFTVSDEQFF.

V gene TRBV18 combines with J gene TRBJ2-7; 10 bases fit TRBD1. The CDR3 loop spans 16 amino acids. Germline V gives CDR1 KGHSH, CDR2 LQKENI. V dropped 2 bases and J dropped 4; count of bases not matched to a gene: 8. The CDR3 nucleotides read TGTGCCAGCTCACCAACTTCGGGGACAGGGGTATACGAGCAGTACTTC. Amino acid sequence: CASSPTSGTGVYEQYF. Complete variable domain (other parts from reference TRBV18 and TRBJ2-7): NAGVMQNPRHLVRRRGQEARLRCSPMKGHSHVYWYRQLPEEGLKFMVYLQKENIIDESGMPKERFSAEFPKEGPSILRIQQVVRGDSAAYFCASSPTSGTGVYEQYFGPGTRLTVT.

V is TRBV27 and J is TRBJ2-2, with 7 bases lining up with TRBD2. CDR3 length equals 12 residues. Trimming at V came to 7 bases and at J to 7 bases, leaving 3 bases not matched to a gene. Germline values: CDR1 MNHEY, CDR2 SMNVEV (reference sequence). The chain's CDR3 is CASTREGGELFF. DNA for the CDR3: TGTGCCAGCACCAGGGAGGGCGGGGAGCTGTTTTTT.

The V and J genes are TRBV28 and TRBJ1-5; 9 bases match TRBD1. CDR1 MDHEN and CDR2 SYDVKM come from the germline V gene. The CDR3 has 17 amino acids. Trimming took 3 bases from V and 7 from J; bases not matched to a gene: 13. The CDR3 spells CASSFRGQGSLEQPQHF. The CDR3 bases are TGTGCCAGCAGTTTTCGGGGACAGGGAAGTCTCGAGCAGCCCCAGCATTTT. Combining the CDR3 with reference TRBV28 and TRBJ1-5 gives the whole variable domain DVKVTQSSRYLVKRTGEKVFLECVQDMDHENMFWYRQDPGLGLRLIYFSYDVKMKEKGDIPEGYSVSREKKERFSLILESASTNQTSMYLCASSFRGQGSLEQPQHFGDGTRLSIL.

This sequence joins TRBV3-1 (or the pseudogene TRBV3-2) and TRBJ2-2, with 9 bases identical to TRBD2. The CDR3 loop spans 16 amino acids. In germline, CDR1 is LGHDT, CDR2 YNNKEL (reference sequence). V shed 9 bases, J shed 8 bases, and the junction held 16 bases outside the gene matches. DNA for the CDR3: TGTGCCAGTAAGGGAGGAGCGGGAGGTTCAACAGGGGAGCTGTTTTTT. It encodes CASKGGAGGSTGELFF.

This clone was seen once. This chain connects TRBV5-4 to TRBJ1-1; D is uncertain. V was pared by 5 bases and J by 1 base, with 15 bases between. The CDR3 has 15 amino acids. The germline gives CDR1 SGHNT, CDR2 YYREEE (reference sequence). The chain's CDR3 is CASSHGKAANTEAFF. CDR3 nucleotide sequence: TGTGCCAGCAGTCACGGTAAGGCGGCGAACACTGAAGCTTTCTTT. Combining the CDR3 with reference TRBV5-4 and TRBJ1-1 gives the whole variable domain ETGVTQSPTHLIKTRGQQVTLRCSSQSGHNTVSWYQQALGQGPQFIFQYYREEENGRGNFPPRFSGLQFPNYSSELNVNALELDDSALYLCASSHGKAANTEAFFGQGTRLTVV.

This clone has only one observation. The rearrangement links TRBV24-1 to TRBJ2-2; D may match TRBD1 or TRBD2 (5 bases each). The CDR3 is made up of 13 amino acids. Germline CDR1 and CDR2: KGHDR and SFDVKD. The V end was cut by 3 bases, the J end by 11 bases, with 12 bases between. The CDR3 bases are TGTGCCACCAGTGATCCAGGGACCTTAGAGCTGTTTTTT. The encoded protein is CATSDPGTLELFF.

CDR3 sequence: CASSLLGSEQFF. Here the CDR3 DNA reads TGCGCCAGCAGCTTGCTTGGGTCCGAGCAGTTCTTC. This rearrangement joins TRBV5-1 to TRBJ2-1; D unclear. Germline V CDR1 and CDR2: SGHRS, YFSETQ. V lost 1 base to trimming and J lost 10 bases, with 9 bases between them. The CDR3 consists of 12 residues.

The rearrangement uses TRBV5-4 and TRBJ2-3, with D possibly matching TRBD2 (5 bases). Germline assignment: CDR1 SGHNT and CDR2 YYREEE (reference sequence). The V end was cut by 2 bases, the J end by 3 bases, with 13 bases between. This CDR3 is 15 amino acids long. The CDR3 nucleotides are TGTGCCAGCAGCTTTGGCGGAGGTAGGACAGATACGCAGTATTTT. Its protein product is CASSFGGGRTDTQYF. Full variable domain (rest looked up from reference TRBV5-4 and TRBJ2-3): ETGVTQSPTHLIKTRGQQVTLRCSSQSGHNTVSWYQQALGQGPQFIFQYYREEENGRGNFPPRFSGLQFPNYSSELNVNALELDDSALYLCASSFGGGRTDTQYFGPGTRLTVL.

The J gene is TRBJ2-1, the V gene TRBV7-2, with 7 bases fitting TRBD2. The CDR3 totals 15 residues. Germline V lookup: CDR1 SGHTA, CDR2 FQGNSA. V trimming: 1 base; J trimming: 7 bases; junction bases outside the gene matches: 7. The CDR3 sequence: CASSLGSSGGNEQFF. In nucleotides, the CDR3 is TGTGCCAGCAGCTTAGGGTCTAGCGGAGGAAATGAGCAGTTCTTC.

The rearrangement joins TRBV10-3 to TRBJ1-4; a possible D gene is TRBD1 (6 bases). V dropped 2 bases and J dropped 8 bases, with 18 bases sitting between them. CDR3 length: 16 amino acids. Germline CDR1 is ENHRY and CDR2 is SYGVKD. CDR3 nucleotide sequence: TGTGCCATCAGTGAGAGTAAGCCGGGACAATCGGAAAAACTGTTTTTT. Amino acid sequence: CAISESKPGQSEKLFF.

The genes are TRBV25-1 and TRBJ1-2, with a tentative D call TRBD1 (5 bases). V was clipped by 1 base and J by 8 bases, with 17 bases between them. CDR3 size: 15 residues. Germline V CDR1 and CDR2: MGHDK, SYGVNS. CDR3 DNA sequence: TGTGCCAGCAGTGAATTAGGGGCGATTGGGTACGGCTACACCTTC. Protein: CASSELGAIGYGYTF.

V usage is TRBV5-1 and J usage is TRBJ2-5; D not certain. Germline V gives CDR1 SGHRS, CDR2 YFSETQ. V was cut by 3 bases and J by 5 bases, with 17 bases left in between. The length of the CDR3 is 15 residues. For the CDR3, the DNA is TGCGCCAGCAGCTCCTACGGCACGGCCACGGAGACCCAGTACTTC. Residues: CASSSYGTATETQYF.

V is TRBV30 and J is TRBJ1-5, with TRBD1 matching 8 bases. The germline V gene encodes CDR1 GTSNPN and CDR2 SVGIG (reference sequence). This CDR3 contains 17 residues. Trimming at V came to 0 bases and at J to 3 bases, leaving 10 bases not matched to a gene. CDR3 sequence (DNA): TGTGCCTGGAGTGTCCGGATGACAGGGGCGAACAATCAGCCCCAGCATTTT. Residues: CAWSVRMTGANNQPQHF. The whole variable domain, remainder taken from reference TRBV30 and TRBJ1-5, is SQTIHQWPATLVQPVGSPLSLECTVEGTSNPNLYWYRQAAGRGLQLLFYSVGIGQISSEVPQNLSASRPQDRQFILSSKKLLLSDSGFYLCAWSVRMTGANNQPQHFGDGTRLSIL.

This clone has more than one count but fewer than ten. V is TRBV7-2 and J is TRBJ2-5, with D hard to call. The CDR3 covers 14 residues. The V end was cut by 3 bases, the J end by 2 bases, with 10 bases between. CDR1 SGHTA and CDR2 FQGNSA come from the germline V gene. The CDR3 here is CASSLTSVQETQYF. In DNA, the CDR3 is TGTGCCAGCAGCTTGACGTCGGTTCAAGAGACCCAGTACTTC.

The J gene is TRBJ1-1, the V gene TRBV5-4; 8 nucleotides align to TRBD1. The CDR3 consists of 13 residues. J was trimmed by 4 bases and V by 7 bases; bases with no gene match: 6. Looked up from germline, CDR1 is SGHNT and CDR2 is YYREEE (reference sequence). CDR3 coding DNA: TGTGCCAGCGTAGTGCAGGGGGCCACTGAAGCTTTCTTT. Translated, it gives CASVVQGATEAFF.

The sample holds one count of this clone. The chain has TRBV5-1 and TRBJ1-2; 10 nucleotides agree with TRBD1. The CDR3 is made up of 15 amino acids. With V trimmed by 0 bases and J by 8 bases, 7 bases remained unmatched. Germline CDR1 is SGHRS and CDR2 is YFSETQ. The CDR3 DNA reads TGCGCCAGCAGCTTGGCCCCGGGACAGGGGACCGGCTACACCTTC. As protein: CASSLAPGQGTGYTF.

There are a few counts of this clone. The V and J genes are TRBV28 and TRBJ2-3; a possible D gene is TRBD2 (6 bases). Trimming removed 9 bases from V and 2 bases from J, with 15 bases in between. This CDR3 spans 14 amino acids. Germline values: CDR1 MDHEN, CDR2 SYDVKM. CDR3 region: CARAGLYLTDTQYF. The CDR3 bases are TGTGCCAGGGCTGGACTATACCTCACAGATACGCAGTATTTT.

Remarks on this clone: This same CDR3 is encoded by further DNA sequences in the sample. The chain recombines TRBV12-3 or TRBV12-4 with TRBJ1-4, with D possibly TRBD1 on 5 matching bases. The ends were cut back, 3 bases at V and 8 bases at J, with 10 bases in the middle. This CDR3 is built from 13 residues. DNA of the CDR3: TGTGCCAGCAGTTTGGCAGGGACGGAAAAACTGTTTTTT. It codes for CASSLAGTEKLFF.

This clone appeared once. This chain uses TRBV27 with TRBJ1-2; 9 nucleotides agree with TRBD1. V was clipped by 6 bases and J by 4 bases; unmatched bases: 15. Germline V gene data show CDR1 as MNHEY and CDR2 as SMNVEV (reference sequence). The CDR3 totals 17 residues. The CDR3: CASSPADRGASSYGYTF. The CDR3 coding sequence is TGTGCCAGCAGCCCCGCGGACAGGGGCGCTTCGAGCTATGGCTACACCTTC.